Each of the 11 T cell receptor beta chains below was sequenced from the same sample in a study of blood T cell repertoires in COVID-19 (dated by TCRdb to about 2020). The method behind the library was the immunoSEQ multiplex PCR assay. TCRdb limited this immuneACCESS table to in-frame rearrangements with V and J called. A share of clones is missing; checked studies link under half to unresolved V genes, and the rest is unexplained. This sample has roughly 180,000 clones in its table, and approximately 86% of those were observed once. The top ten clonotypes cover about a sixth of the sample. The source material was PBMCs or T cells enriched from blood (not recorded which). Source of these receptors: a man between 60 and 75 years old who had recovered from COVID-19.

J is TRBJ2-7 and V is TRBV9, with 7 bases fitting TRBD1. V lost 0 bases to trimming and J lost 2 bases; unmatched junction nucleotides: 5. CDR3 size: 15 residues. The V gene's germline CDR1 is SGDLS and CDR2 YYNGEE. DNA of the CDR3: TGTGCCAGCAGCGTAGGGGGACAGCCTACCTACGAGCAGTACTTC. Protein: CASSVGGQPTYEQYF.

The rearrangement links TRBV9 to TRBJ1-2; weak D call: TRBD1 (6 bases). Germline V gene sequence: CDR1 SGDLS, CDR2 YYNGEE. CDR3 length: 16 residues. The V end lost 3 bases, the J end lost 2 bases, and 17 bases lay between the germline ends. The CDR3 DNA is TGTGCCAGCAGCGGAAACCTCTCCGGGACAAACTATGGCTACACCTTC. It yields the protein CASSGNLSGTNYGYTF.

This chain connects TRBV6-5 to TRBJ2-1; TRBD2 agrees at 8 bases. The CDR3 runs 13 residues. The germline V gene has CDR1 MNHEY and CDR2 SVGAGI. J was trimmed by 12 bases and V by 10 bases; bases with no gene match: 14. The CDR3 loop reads CATGPGGVRGQFF. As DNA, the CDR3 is TGTGCCACAGGCCCCGGGGGGGTTAGAGGGCAGTTCTTC.

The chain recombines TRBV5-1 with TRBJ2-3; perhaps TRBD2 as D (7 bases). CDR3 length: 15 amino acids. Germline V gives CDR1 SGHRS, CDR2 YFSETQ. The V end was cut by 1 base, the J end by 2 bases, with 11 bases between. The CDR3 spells CASSLWGGSTDTQYF. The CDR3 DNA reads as TGCGCCAGCAGCTTGTGGGGGGGCTCCACAGATACGCAGTATTTT.

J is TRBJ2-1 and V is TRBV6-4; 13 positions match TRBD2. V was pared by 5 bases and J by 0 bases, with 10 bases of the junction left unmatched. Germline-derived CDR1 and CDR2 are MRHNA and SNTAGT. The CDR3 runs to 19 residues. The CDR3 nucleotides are TGTGCCAGCAGTCCTTCCGGGACTAGCGGGGCAAGCTCCTACAATGAGCAGTTCTTC. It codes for CASSPSGTSGASSYNEQFF.

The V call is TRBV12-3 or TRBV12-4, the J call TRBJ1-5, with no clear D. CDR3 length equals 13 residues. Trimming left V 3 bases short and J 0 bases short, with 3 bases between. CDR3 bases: TGTGCCAGCAGTTTTATTAGCAATCAGCCCCAGCATTTT. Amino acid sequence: CASSFISNQPQHF.

For the CDR3, the DNA is TGTGCCACCAGTGATTCCCCAGGGTACACAGATACGCAGTATTTT. This sequence encodes CATSDSPGYTDTQYF. The chain links TRBV24-1 to TRBJ2-3, with a possible D match to TRBD1 (5 bases). V lost 2 bases and J 2 bases, leaving 10 bases between the germline ends. CDR1 KGHDR and CDR2 SFDVKD come from the germline V gene. This CDR3 has 15 residues.

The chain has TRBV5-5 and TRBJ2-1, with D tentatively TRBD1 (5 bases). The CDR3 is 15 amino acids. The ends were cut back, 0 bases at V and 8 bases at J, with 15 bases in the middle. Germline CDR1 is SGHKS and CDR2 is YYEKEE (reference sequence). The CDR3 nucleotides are TGTGCCAGCAGCTTGGAGTGGGCTCAAGGGGATGAGCAGTTCTTC. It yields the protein CASSLEWAQGDEQFF.

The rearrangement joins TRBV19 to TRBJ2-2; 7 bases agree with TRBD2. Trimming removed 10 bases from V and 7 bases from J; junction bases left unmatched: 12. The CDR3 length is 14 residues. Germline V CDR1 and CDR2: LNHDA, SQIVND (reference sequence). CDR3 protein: CATTVTSNGGELFF. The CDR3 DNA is TGTGCCACCACCGTGACTAGCAATGGCGGGGAGCTGTTTTTT.

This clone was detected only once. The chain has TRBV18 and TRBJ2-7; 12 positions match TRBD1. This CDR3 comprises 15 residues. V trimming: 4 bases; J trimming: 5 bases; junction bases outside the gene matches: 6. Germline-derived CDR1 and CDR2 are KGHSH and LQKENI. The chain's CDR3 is CASSRTGQGANEQYF. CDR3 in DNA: TGTGCCAGCTCACGTACGGGACAGGGGGCGAACGAGCAGTACTTC.

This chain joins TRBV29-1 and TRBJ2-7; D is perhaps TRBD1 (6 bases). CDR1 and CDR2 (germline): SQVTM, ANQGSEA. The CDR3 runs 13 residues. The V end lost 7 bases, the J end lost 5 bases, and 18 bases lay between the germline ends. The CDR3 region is CSGRHTGSHEQYF. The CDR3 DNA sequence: TGCAGCGGCCGACATACAGGGTCCCACGAGCAGTACTTC.